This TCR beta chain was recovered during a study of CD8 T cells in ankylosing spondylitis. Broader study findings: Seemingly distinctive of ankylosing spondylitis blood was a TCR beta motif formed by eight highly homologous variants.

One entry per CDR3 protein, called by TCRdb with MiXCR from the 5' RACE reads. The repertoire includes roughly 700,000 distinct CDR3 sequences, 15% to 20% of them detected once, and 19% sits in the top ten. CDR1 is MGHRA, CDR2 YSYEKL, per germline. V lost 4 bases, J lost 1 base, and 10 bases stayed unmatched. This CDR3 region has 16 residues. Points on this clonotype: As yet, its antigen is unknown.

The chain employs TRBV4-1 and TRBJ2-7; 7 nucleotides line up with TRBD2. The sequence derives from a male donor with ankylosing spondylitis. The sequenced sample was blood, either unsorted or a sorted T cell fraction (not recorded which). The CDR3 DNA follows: TGCGCCAGCAGCCCAGCCAGAGGCGGGGGATCCTACGAGCAGTACTTC. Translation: CASSPARGGGSYEQYF.